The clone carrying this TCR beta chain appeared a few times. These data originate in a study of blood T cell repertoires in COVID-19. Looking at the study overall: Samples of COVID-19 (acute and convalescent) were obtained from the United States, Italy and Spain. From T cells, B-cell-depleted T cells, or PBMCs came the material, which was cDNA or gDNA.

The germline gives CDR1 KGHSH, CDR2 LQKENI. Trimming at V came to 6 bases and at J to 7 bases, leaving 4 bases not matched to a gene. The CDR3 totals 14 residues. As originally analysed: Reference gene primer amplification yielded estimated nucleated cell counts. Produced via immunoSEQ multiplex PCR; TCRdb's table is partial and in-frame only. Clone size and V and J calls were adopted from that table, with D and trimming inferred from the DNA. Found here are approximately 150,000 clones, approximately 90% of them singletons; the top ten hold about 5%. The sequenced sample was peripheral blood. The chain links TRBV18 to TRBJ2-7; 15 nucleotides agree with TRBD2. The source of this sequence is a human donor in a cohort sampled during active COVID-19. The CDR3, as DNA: TGTGCCAGCTCCCCTGGGACTAGCGGGAGGGAGCAGTACTTC. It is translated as CASSPGTSGREQYF.